The 3 T cell receptor beta chains below all came from one sample that was sequenced in a study of blood T cell repertoires in COVID-19. Data came from immunoSEQ multiplex PCR; TCRdb stores just in-frame clones and leaves some out. The table shows about 260,000 clones, with more than 70% occurring only once. Sample: peripheral blood. The source is a woman aged 50 to 65 with acute or convalescent COVID-19.

The count of this clone is one. The CDR3 protein is CASSPLAGAVEQFF. In DNA form, the CDR3 reads TGTGCCAGCTCACCTCTAGCGGGAGCTGTTGAGCAGTTCTTC. J is TRBJ2-1 and V is TRBV18; 10 positions match TRBD2. Germline lookup yields CDR1 KGHSH and CDR2 LQKENI. The CDR3 spans 14 residues. V trimming: 3 bases; J trimming: 9 bases; junction bases outside the gene matches: 5.

This clone was recorded a few times. The rearrangement links TRBV5-4 to TRBJ2-1, with 11 bases identical to TRBD2. V lost 5 bases and J lost 4; bases outside the gene matches: 5. Germline-derived CDR1 and CDR2 are SGHNT and YYREEE (reference sequence). The CDR3 length is 15 residues. Here the CDR3 DNA reads TGTGCCAGCAGGGAAGGGACTAGCGGTTACAATGAGCAGTTCTTC. Its translation is CASREGTSGYNEQFF.

The chain joins TRBV28 to TRBJ1-2; a weak D match, TRBD1 (6 bases). Trimming removed 1 base at V and 4 bases at J, with 16 bases between. CDR1 is MDHEN, CDR2 SYDVKM, per germline. There are 16 residues in the CDR3. Here the CDR3 reads CASSLYGAGDIYGYTF. CDR3 in DNA: TGTGCCAGCAGTTTATATGGTGCCGGGGACATCTATGGCTACACCTTC.